Each of the 14 T cell receptor beta chains below was sequenced from the same sample in a study of neurological immune-mediated disorders. From the 5' RACE reads, TCRdb called clonotypes with MiXCR, one entry per CDR3 protein. The sample carries about 50,000 distinct CDR3 sequences, around 2.9% recorded once. Sequenced material: PBMCs. The receptors were sampled from a woman aged 45-65 years with multiple sclerosis.

Ten or more counts support this clonotype. The J gene is TRBJ1-5, the V gene TRBV10-2; 7 nucleotides align to TRBD1. Germline CDR1 reads WSHSY; CDR2 reads SAAADI. This CDR3 is built from 18 residues. With 0 bases clipped from V and 0 bases from J, the junction kept 8 bases outside the gene matches. DNA for the CDR3: TGCGCCAGCAGTGAGTCGACCTATAGACAGGGTAGCAATCAGCCCCAGCATTTT. Translation gives CASSESTYRQGSNQPQHF.

Ten or more counts support this clonotype. J is TRBJ1-6 and V is TRBV20-1; D unresolved. Germline V gives CDR1 DFQATT, CDR2 SNEGSKA (reference sequence). Trimming removed 0 bases from V and 3 bases from J, with 9 bases in between. This CDR3 is 15 amino acids long. The CDR3 DNA is TGCAGTGCTAGAGAGGCCGGCTACTATAATTCACCCCTCCACTTT. Translation gives CSAREAGYYNSPLHF.

This clonotype was detected ten times or more. This chain joins TRBV18 and TRBJ2-2, with no clear D. Germline assignment: CDR1 KGHSH and CDR2 LQKENI. V lost 3 bases, J lost 0 bases, and 5 bases lay in between. The CDR3 contains 14 residues. The CDR3 is CASSPNTNTGELFF. CDR3 nucleotides: TGTGCCAGCTCACCGAATACGAACACCGGGGAGCTGTTTTTT.

This clonotype was recorded at least ten times. The chain employs TRBV5-1 and TRBJ1-2; perhaps TRBD1 as D (5 bases). V gave up 2 bases and J gave up 3 bases, with 11 bases separating them. The CDR3 extends over 14 amino acids. Per germline, CDR1 SGHRS and CDR2 YFSETQ. CDR3 DNA: TGCGCCAGCAGCTTTGGCAGGGCAGACTATGGCTACACCTTC. Protein: CASSFGRADYGYTF.

Notes on this clonotype: A read error is possible here, since a much larger clone lies one base away. V and J are TRBV10-3 and TRBJ2-1; 8 positions match TRBD2. Trimming cost V 11 bases and J 3 bases; bases outside gene matches: 9. This CDR3 region has 14 residues. Germline V lookup: CDR1 ENHRY, CDR2 SYGVKD. In DNA, the CDR3 is TGTGCCTGCCGGGGACTAGAGTACTACAATGAGCAGTTCTTC. Translating it yields CACRGLEYYNEQFF.

The sample holds many counts of this clonotype. The V and J genes are TRBV5-1 and TRBJ2-7; the match to TRBD2 covers 11 bases. Trimming took 7 bases from V and 2 from J; bases not matched to a gene: 5. This CDR3 contains 14 residues. CDR1 and CDR2 from the germline V gene are SGHRS and YFSETQ. DNA for the CDR3: TGCGCCAGCGCTCTAGCGGGAGGTCCCTACGAGCAGTACTTC. This translates into CASALAGGPYEQYF.

There are many counts of this clonotype. V and J are TRBV3-1 and TRBJ2-1; no clear D gene. CDR1 is LGHDT and CDR2 is YNNKEL in the germline V gene (reference sequence). The V and J ends lost 3 bases and 0 bases respectively, with 6 bases between them. The CDR3 contains 14 residues. The CDR3 reads CASSHTHSYNEQFF. CDR3 bases: TGTGCCAGCAGCCACACTCACTCCTACAATGAGCAGTTCTTC.

This chain links TRBV11-3 with TRBJ2-3; 12 nucleotides match TRBD2. Germline trimming cut 2 bases from V and 1 base from J; bases unmatched to any gene: 1. The CDR3 has 16 amino acids. CDR1 is SGHNT, CDR2 YENEEA, per germline. CDR3 in amino acids: CASSLRLAGGTDTQYF. In DNA form, the CDR3 reads TGTGCCAGCAGCTTACGACTAGCGGGGGGCACAGATACGCAGTATTTT.

This clonotype was counted a single time. Being one base from a much bigger clone, this may be a read error. The chain carries TRBV20-1 and TRBJ2-1; tentatively, D is TRBD2 (5 bases). CDR3 size: 13 residues. CDR1 and CDR2 from the germline V gene are DFQATT and SNEGSKA (reference sequence). Between the trimmed V and J ends, which lost 6 bases and 5 bases, there was a span of 14 bases. The DNA for the CDR3 is TGCAGTGCCCACAGATCCGGGGACAATGAGCAGTTCTTC. This gives the protein CSAHRSGDNEQFF.

This clonotype was recorded many times. V gene TRBV27 combines with J gene TRBJ2-7; 7 bases are a match to TRBD1. The trim removed 5 bases at V and 3 bases at J, leaving 7 bases unmatched. CDR1 MNHEY and CDR2 SMNVEV come from the germline V gene (reference sequence). The CDR3 has 14 amino acids. CDR3 region: CASSRTRDSYEQYV. CDR3 coding DNA: TGTGCCAGCAGTAGGACCCGGGACAGCTACGAGCAGTACGTC.

This clonotype was counted ten times or more. This chain links TRBV7-9 with TRBJ2-3, with TRBD2 matching 8 bases. The V and J ends lost 5 bases and 1 base, in that order; junction bases with no gene match: 8. Per the germline V gene, CDR1 is SEHNR and CDR2 is FQNEAQ (reference sequence). CDR3 size: 16 residues. CDR3 sequence reads: CASSRNLAGGTDTQYF. CDR3 nucleotide sequence: TGTGCCAGCAGCCGGAACCTAGCGGGCGGCACAGATACGCAGTATTTT.

This clonotype was counted at least ten times. CDR3 residues: CSARRASGANEQFF. CDR3 coding DNA: TGCAGTGCTAGAAGGGCTAGTGGGGCAAATGAGCAGTTCTTC. This rearrangement joins TRBV20-1 to TRBJ2-1, with D possibly matching TRBD1 (5 bases). The ends were cut back, 2 bases at V and 7 bases at J, with 15 bases in the middle. Germline CDR1 is DFQATT and CDR2 is SNEGSKA (reference sequence). The CDR3 is made up of 14 amino acids.

This clonotype showed up many times. The chain employs TRBV7-6 and TRBJ2-7; TRBD2 might be the D (5 bases). The germline V gene has CDR1 SGHVS and CDR2 FNYEAQ. The CDR3 spans 13 residues. V shed 2 bases and J shed 5 bases, with 10 bases lying between them. CDR3 protein: CASSLRPGDEQYF. The CDR3 DNA sequence: TGTGCCAGCAGCTTACGGCCCGGGGACGAGCAGTACTTC.

This clonotype showed up many times. This sequence joins TRBV5-5 and TRBJ2-5, with 7 bases matching TRBD2. Germline loops: CDR1 SGHKS, CDR2 YYEKEE (reference sequence). The length of the CDR3 is 15 residues. With 4 bases clipped from V and 4 bases from J, the junction kept 10 bases outside the gene matches. The CDR3 sequence is CASSLGAGKGETQYF. DNA of the CDR3: TGTGCCAGCAGCCTCGGAGCGGGGAAGGGAGAGACCCAGTACTTC.